Sequencing of this T cell receptor beta chain was carried out in a study of control samples from healthy donors and cancer patients (dated by TCRdb to between 2020 and 2021). With respect to this clone: Its antigen has not been determined. Base quality data are lacking; no much larger clone is found one base away.

The library was obtained by the immunoSEQ multiplex PCR assay. TCRdb took over this immuneACCESS table, retaining in-frame rearrangements with V and J assigned. Such tables are incomplete; in checked studies, under half of the missing clones stem from an unresolved V gene, and the remainder is unexplained. The table for this sample lists tens of thousands of clones; over 85% of them were counted only once. The ten most abundant clones make up over 1% of the sample. From its cysteine to its phenylalanine, the CDR3 spans 15 amino acids. Of all the DNA, just the CDR3 is kept, 45 bases in frame from base 1. V is clipped by 4 bases and J by 3 bases, and the sequence between their germline boundaries is 12 bases long. CDR1 and CDR2, looked up from the germline V gene (reference sequence), are LGHDT and YNNKEL.

This TCR came from a woman aged 40 to 50 with lung cancer. Sequencing used PBMCs. The V gene is TRBV3-1 (or the pseudogene TRBV3-2) and the J gene is TRBJ1-4, with no reliable assignment of the D segment. The CDR3 protein is CASSPIQRANEKLFF. The nucleotides are TGTGCCAGCAGCCCGATACAGCGGGCTAATGAAAAACTGTTTTTT.